This TCR beta chain appears in the sequencing data of a study of T cells in Graves' hyperthyroidism and ophthalmopathy. Study observations and caveats: It was a median around 6 months before onset that the model predicted ophthalmopathy. In the blood, most expanded thyroid clonotypes above 0.001 appeared as well.

Using RNA transcripts as the source, TCR beta CDR3 regions were amplified. HTBI primers drove first-round RT-PCR of the TCR CDR3. TCRdb passed the multiplex PCR reads through MiXCR, listing each CDR3 protein once. The profile shows roughly 500,000 distinct CDR3 sequences, about half of them singletons. The CDR3 runs to 13 residues. Germline V lookup: CDR1 MGHDK, CDR2 SYGVNS. V was cut by 8 bases and J by 6 bases, with 16 bases left in between. Of note for this clonotype: Its matching antigen is unknown.

Lactation, pregnancy, other autoimmune disease or uncontrolled infection excluded patients. Input material: peripheral blood or thyroid tissue (not recorded which). The receptor comes from an adult woman with Graves' disease, either hyperthyroidism or ophthalmopathy (not recorded which). The V call is TRBV25-1, the J call TRBJ1-1, with D possibly being TRBD1 (5 bases). CDR3 coding DNA: TGTGCCAGCGTTGGGACCGCTGAGGCTGAAGCTTTCTTT. It specifies CASVGTAEAEAFF.